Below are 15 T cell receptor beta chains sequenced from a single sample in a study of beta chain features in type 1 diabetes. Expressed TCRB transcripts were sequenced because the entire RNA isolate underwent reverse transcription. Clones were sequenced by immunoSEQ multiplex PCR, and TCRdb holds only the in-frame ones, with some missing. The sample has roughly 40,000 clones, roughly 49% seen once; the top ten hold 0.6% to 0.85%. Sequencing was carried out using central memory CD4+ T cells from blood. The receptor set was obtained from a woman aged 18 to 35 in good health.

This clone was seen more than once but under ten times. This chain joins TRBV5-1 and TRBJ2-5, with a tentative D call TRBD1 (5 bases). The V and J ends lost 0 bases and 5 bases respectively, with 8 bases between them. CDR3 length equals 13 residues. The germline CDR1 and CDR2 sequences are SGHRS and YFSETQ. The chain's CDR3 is CASSLAGRETQYF. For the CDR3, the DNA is TGCGCCAGCAGCTTGGCAGGGCGGGAGACCCAGTACTTC.

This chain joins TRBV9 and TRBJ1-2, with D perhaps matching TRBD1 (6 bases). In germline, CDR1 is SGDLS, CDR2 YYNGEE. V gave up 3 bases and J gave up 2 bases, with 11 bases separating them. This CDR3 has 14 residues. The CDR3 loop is CASSAGQTNYGYTF. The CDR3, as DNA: TGTGCCAGCAGCGCAGGACAGACGAACTATGGCTACACCTTC.

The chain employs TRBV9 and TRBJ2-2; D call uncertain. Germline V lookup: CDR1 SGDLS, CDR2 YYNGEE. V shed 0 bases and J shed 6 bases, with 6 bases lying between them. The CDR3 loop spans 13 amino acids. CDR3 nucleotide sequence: TGTGCCAGCAGCGTAGATTTAGCCGGGGAGCTGTTTTTT. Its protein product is CASSVDLAGELFF.

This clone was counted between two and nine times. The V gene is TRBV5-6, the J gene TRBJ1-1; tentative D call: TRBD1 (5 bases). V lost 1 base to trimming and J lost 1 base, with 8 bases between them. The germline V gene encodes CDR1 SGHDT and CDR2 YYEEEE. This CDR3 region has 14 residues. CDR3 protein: CASSLRTGNTEAFF. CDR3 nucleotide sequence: TGTGCCAGCAGCTTGCGTACAGGGAACACTGAAGCTTTCTTT.

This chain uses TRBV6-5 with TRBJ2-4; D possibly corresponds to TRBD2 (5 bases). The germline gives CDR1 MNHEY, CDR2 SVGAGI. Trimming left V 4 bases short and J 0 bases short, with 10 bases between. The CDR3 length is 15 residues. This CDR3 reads CASSSPGIAKNIQYF. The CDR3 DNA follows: TGTGCCAGCAGTTCCCCGGGGATAGCCAAAAACATTCAGTACTTC.

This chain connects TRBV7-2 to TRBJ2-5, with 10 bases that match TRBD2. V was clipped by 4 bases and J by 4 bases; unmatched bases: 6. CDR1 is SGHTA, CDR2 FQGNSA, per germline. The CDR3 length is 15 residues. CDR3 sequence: CASSSTSGAGETQYF. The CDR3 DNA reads TGTGCCAGCAGCTCAACTAGCGGGGCGGGAGAGACCCAGTACTTC.

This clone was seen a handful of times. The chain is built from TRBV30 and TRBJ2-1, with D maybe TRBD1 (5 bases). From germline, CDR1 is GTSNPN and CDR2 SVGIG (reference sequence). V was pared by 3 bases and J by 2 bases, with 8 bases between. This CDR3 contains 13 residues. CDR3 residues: CAWRTGTYNEQFF. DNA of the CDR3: TGTGCCTGGAGAACAGGTACCTACAATGAGCAGTTCTTC.

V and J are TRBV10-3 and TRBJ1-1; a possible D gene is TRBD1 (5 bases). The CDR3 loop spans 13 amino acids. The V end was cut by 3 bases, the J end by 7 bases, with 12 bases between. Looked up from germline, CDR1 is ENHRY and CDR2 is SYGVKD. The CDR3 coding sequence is TGTGCCATCAGTGAAGGCAGGGTGGTTGAAGCTTTCTTT. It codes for CAISEGRVVEAFF.

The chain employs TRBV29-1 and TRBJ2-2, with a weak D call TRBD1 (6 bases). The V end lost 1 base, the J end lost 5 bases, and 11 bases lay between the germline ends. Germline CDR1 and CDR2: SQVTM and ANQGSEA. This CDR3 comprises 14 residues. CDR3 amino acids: CSVEAVRGTGELFF. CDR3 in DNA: TGCAGCGTTGAAGCGGTTAGGGGGACCGGGGAGCTGTTTTTT.

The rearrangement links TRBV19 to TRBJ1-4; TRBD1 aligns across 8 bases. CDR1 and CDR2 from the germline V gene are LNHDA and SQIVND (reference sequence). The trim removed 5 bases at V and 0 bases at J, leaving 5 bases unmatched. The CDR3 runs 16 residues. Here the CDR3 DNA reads TGTGCCAGTAGTTGGACAGGGCCCGCAACTAATGAAAAACTGTTTTTT. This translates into CASSWTGPATNEKLFF.

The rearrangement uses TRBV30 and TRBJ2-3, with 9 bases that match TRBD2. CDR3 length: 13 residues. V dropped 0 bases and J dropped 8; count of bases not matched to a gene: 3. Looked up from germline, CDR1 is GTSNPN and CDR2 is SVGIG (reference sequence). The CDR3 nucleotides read TGTGCCTGGAGTGTAAGCGGGAGGACTACGCAGTATTTT. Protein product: CAWSVSGRTTQYF.

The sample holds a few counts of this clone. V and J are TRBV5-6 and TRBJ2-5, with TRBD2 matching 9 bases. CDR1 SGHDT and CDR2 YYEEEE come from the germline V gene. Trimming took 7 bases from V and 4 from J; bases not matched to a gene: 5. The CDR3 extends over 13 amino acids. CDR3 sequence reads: CASGLRGGETQYF. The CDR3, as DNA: TGTGCCAGCGGCCTGCGGGGGGGAGAGACCCAGTACTTC.

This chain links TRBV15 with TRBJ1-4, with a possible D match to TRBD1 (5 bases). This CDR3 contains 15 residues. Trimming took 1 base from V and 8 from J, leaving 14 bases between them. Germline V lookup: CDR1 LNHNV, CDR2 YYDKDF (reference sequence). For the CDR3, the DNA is TGTGCCACCAGCAGAGGTTCCGGGGGAGAGGAAAAACTGTTTTTT. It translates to CATSRGSGGEEKLFF.

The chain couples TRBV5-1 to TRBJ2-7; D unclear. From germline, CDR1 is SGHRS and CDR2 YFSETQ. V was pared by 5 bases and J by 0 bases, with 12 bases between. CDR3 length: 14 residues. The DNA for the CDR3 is TGCGCCAGCAGGGTCCGTAGTGACTCCTACGAGCAGTACTTC. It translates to CASRVRSDSYEQYF.

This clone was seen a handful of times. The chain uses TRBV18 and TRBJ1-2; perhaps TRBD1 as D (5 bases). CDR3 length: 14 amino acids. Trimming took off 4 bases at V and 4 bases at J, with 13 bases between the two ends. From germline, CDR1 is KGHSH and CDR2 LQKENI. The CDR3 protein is CASSQQTESYGYTF. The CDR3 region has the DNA TGTGCCAGCTCACAACAGACAGAGAGCTATGGCTACACCTTC.